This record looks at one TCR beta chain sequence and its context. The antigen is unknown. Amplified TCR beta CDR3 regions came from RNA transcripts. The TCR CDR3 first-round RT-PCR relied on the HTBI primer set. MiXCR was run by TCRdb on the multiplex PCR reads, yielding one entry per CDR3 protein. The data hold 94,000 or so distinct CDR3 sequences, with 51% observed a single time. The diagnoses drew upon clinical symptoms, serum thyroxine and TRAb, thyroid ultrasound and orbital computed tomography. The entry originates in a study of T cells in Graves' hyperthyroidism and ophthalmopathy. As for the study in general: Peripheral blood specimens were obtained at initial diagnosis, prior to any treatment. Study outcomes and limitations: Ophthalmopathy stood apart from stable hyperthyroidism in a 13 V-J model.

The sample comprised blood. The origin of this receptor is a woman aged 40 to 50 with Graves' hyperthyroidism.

DNA for the CDR3: TGTGCCAGCAGCTTGGTGTCCAGTGCCGATGAGCAGTTCTTC. It codes for CASSLVSSADEQFF. V is TRBV5-4 and J is TRBJ2-1, with unresolved D. The CDR3 has 14 residues. With 0 bases removed from V and 8 bases from J, the gap between germline ends came to 12 bases. In germline, CDR1 is SGHNT, CDR2 YYREEE (reference sequence).